This is a list of T cell receptor beta chains from one sample in a study of vaccination and CD4 T cells after COVID-19. TCRdb reprocessed the PCR reads via MiXCR and lists one record per CDR3 protein. The data hold 20,000 to 25,000 distinct CDR3 sequences, with nearly 50% observed a single time. These TCRs are of unknown antigen specificity. The sequencing sample was made of CD4+ T cells from blood, cultured in vitro. The origin of the receptors is a human donor who had recovered from COVID-19. CDR3s include the opening cysteine and the closing phenylalanine or tryptophan. Fields, in order: CDR3 length, V gene, J gene, D gene, clone size, CDR3 DNA, CDR3 protein. A D gene is named only where the DNA matches it firmly. Some rows have no size entry. The others give once, few or many, or a class for an expanded clone.

length: 15
V: TRBV30
J: TRBJ1-1
D: NA
size: NA
DNA: TGTGCCTGGGGTGCCGGGGGTGGGGAGCACACTGAAGCTTTCTTT
CDR3: CAWGAGGGEHTEAFF

length: 16
V: TRBV15
J: TRBJ2-5
D: NA
size: few
DNA: TGTGCCACCAGCAGAGATTTTGGGGGGCCCCAAGAGACCCAGTACTTC
CDR3: CATSRDFGGPQETQYF

length: 14
V: TRBV4-1
J: TRBJ2-7
D: TRBD1
size: NA
DNA: TGCGCCAGCAGCCTGATCACGGACAGGGTGAAGCAGTACTTC
CDR3: CASSLITDRVKQYF

length: 12
V: TRBV14
J: TRBJ1-4
D: NA
size: once
DNA: TGTGCCAGCAGCCAAGTATACGAAAAACTGTTTTTT
CDR3: CASSQVYEKLFF

length: 14
V: TRBV2
J: TRBJ2-1
D: TRBD2
size: NA
DNA: TGTGCCAGCACGGGACTAGCGGGAGGCAATGAGCAGTTCTTC
CDR3: CASTGLAGGNEQFF

length: 15
V: TRBV7-2
J: TRBJ2-1
D: NA
size: NA
DNA: TGTGCCAGCAGCTTATACGGGAGAGCCTACAATGAGCAGTTCTTC
CDR3: CASSLYGRAYNEQFF

length: 14
V: TRBV28
J: TRBJ2-3
D: TRBD2
size: NA
DNA: TGTGCCAGCAGACTAGCGGGAGCGGTAGATACGCAGTATTTT
CDR3: CASRLAGAVDTQYF

length: 14
V: TRBV11-3
J: TRBJ1-3
D: NA
size: few
DNA: TGTGCCAGCAGCCACGAAGGTTCTGGAAACACCATATATTTT
CDR3: CASSHEGSGNTIYF

length: 14
V: TRBV6-1
J: TRBJ1-1
D: TRBD1
size: few
DNA: TGTGCCAGCAGAGACAGGGATAGGACCACTGAAGCTTTCTTT
CDR3: CASRDRDRTTEAFF

length: 16
V: TRBV30
J: TRBJ1-6
D: TRBD1
size: NA
DNA: TGTGCCTGGAGTGTAGTCGGCAGGGGGCTACATTCACCCCTCCACTTT
CDR3: CAWSVVGRGLHSPLHF

length: 13
V: TRBV5-1
J: TRBJ1-1
D: NA
size: NA
DNA: TGCGCCAGCAGCTTCGATCGGAACACTGAAGCTTTCTTT
CDR3: CASSFDRNTEAFF

length: 17
V: TRBV2
J: TRBJ1-5
D: NA
size: NA
DNA: TGCGCCAGCAGTCGGTTACTCAGCCGAGGATTCAATCAGCCCCAGCATTTT
CDR3: CASSRLLSRGFNQPQHF

length: 14
V: TRBV29-1
J: TRBJ2-7
D: TRBD2
size: NA
DNA: TGCAGCGTGGGCGCGACTAGCGGGGCCTACGAGCAGTACTTC
CDR3: CSVGATSGAYEQYF

length: 16
V: TRBV24-1
J: TRBJ2-1
D: TRBD2
size: NA
DNA: TGTGCCACCAGTGAATCAGGTAGCGGGACCTACAATGAGCAGTTCTTC
CDR3: CATSESGSGTYNEQFF

length: 13
V: TRBV6-1
J: TRBJ1-2
D: NA
size: few
DNA: TGTGCCAGCTCCCCGACAGGCAACTATGGCTACACCTTC
CDR3: CASSPTGNYGYTF

length: 19
V: TRBV9
J: TRBJ1-2
D: TRBD1
size: NA
DNA: TGTGCCAGCAGCGCGACTTTACCCGGGACAGGGTCAGGAGACTATGGCTACACCTTC
CDR3: CASSATLPGTGSGDYGYTF

length: 16
V: TRBV19
J: TRBJ1-6
D: TRBD1
size: few
DNA: TGTGCCAGTAGGGACAGGGGTCGCTCAGATAATTCACCCCTCCACTTT
CDR3: CASRDRGRSDNSPLHF

length: 13
V: TRBV20-1
J: TRBJ1-1
D: NA
size: NA
DNA: TGCAGTGCTAATAGAGGGGCTAACACTGAAGCTTTCTTT
CDR3: CSANRGANTEAFF

length: 12
V: TRBV5-6
J: TRBJ2-1
D: NA
size: NA
DNA: TGTGCCAGCAGCTTGGACGGAAGAGGGAAGTTCTTC
CDR3: CASSLDGRGKFF

length: 15
V: TRBV28
J: TRBJ2-7
D: NA
size: NA
DNA: TGTGCCAGCAGTTTGCTGGGGCAGGGGATAAGGGAGCAGTACTTC
CDR3: CASSLLGQGIREQYF

length: 12
V: TRBV6-2/TRBV6-3
J: TRBJ2-3
D: NA
size: NA
DNA: TGTGCCAGCAGGATTAGCACAGATACGCAGTATTTT
CDR3: CASRISTDTQYF

length: 10
V: TRBV20-1
J: TRBJ1-1
D: NA
size: NA
DNA: TGCAGTGCTCGAACCCAATCAGCTTTCTTT
CDR3: CSARTQSAFF

length: 15
V: TRBV24-1
J: TRBJ2-5
D: TRBD1
size: NA
DNA: TGTGCCACCAGTGATTTTCGACAGGGGCAAGAGACCCAGTACTTC
CDR3: CATSDFRQGQETQYF

length: 15
V: TRBV29-1
J: TRBJ1-5
D: TRBD1
size: NA
DNA: TGCAGCGTAAGGACAGGGCGTGGGACTGGTCAGCCCCAGCATTTT
CDR3: CSVRTGRGTGQPQHF

length: 14
V: TRBV29-1
J: TRBJ1-2
D: NA
size: NA
DNA: TGCAGCGTTGAACGGACCGACCTCCCTCATGGCTACACCTTC
CDR3: CSVERTDLPHGYTF

length: 14
V: TRBV20-1
J: TRBJ2-3
D: NA
size: NA
DNA: TGCAGTGCCCCGCCAGCCCGCGAGGAAGATACGCAGTATTTT
CDR3: CSAPPAREEDTQYF

length: 14
V: TRBV28
J: TRBJ1-4
D: NA
size: NA
DNA: TGTGCCAGCAGTTCCCACACGGAGGGCGAAAAACTGTTTTTT
CDR3: CASSSHTEGEKLFF

length: 14
V: TRBV5-1
J: TRBJ2-7
D: NA
size: NA
DNA: TGCGCCAGCAGCTTGGGACTAGACATTTACGAGCAGTACTTC
CDR3: CASSLGLDIYEQYF

length: 17
V: TRBV18
J: TRBJ1-1
D: NA
size: few
DNA: TGTGCCAGCTCACCGTTATCAGATGGGGAATATAACACTGAAGCTTTCTTT
CDR3: CASSPLSDGEYNTEAFF

length: 17
V: TRBV5-4
J: TRBJ1-2
D: NA
size: once
DNA: TGTGCCAGCAGCTCAGGAAGCGTCTTACCCCAGAGAGTTGGCTACACCTTC
CDR3: CASSSGSVLPQRVGYTF

length: 10
V: TRBV20-1
J: TRBJ1-2
D: NA
size: NA
DNA: TGCAGTGCTCGGGACTATGGCTACACCTTC
CDR3: CSARDYGYTF

length: 14
V: TRBV2
J: TRBJ2-7
D: NA
size: NA
DNA: TGTGCCAGCAGACAATTGGACAGCGCCGGCGAGCAGTACTTC
CDR3: CASRQLDSAGEQYF

length: 15
V: TRBV2
J: TRBJ2-3
D: TRBD2
size: NA
DNA: TGTGCCAGCACCCCTCGGGCGGGAGGGACAGATACGCAGTATTTT
CDR3: CASTPRAGGTDTQYF

length: 16
V: TRBV7-2
J: TRBJ1-4
D: TRBD1
size: NA
DNA: TGTGCCAGCAGCGTGGGACAGATATCAAGGACCGAAAAACTGTTTTTT
CDR3: CASSVGQISRTEKLFF

length: 14
V: TRBV11-3
J: TRBJ2-3
D: NA
size: NA
DNA: TGTGCCAGCAGCTTCCTCATAGGTCCGGATACGCAGTATTTT
CDR3: CASSFLIGPDTQYF

length: 13
V: TRBV7-3
J: TRBJ1-2
D: NA
size: NA
DNA: TGTGCCAGCAGCTTAGGAGGGGACTATGGCTACACCTTC
CDR3: CASSLGGDYGYTF

length: 16
V: TRBV20-1
J: TRBJ2-3
D: TRBD1
size: NA
DNA: TGCAGTGCCCCATCCTTAGGACAGGGCATCACAGATACGCAGTATTTT
CDR3: CSAPSLGQGITDTQYF

length: 14
V: TRBV6-2/TRBV6-3
J: TRBJ2-3
D: NA
size: few
DNA: TGTGCCAGCAGTTACGCCGGGACCACAGATACGCAGTATTTT
CDR3: CASSYAGTTDTQYF

length: 16
V: TRBV20-1
J: TRBJ2-3
D: TRBD2
size: NA
DNA: TGCAGTGCTAGATGGAGTAGCGGGAGCCTCACAGATACGCAGTATTTT
CDR3: CSARWSSGSLTDTQYF

length: 16
V: TRBV2
J: TRBJ1-5
D: TRBD1
size: NA
DNA: TGTGCCAGCAGTGCGGAGACAGGGGGCGCGAGTCAGCCCCAGCATTTT
CDR3: CASSAETGGASQPQHF

length: 13
V: TRBV20-1
J: TRBJ1-3
D: NA
size: NA
DNA: TGCAGTGCTTCGGAAGCTCTGGGAAACACCATATATTTT
CDR3: CSASEALGNTIYF

length: 13
V: TRBV7-2
J: TRBJ1-1
D: NA
size: few
DNA: TGTGCCAGCAGCTTAGGCCAGGTAACTGAAGCTTTCTTT
CDR3: CASSLGQVTEAFF

length: 13
V: TRBV11-2
J: TRBJ1-5
D: NA
size: few
DNA: TGTGCCAGCAGCTTGGGCCACAATCAGCCCCAGCATTTT
CDR3: CASSLGHNQPQHF

length: 15
V: TRBV7-9
J: TRBJ2-3
D: TRBD1
size: NA
DNA: TGTGCCAGCAGCCCCGGACAGGGCTCCACAGATACGCAGTATTTT
CDR3: CASSPGQGSTDTQYF

length: 17
V: TRBV27
J: TRBJ2-1
D: NA
size: NA
DNA: TGTGCCAGCAGTCCCCGACTAGCCGGCCCAGGGGTAAATGAGCAGTTCTTC
CDR3: CASSPRLAGPGVNEQFF

length: 15
V: TRBV2
J: TRBJ2-1
D: NA
size: NA
DNA: TGTGCCAGCAGCGCCGGGACCAACCGGGGGAATGAGCAGTTCTTC
CDR3: CASSAGTNRGNEQFF

length: 12
V: TRBV29-1
J: TRBJ2-5
D: TRBD1
size: NA
DNA: TGCAGCGTTTCGGCAGGGGGAGAGACCCAGTACTTC
CDR3: CSVSAGGETQYF

length: 15
V: TRBV28
J: TRBJ1-3
D: NA
size: NA
DNA: TGTGCCAGCAGTCCACCGGAGGGTTCTGGAAACACCATATATTTT
CDR3: CASSPPEGSGNTIYF